What follows is one T cell receptor (beta chain) and its context. The data originate from a study of blood T cell repertoires in COVID-19. In the study overall: The study drew acute and convalescent COVID-19 samples from the United States, Italy and Spain.

Authors' methods: Using reference gene primer amplification, nucleated cell counts were estimated. Measured with immunoSEQ multiplex PCR; TCRdb has only the in-frame clones, and not every one. D and trimming were read from the DNA, whereas the V and J calls and clone size are those reported in that table. The sample holds tens of thousands of clones; just over 85% are singletons and the top ten take 22%. The sequenced material came from peripheral blood. This TCR came from a woman at least 80 years old in a cohort sampled during active or convalescent COVID-19.

CDR3 in amino acids: CASSLNGGRVFNEQFF. Written as DNA, the CDR3 is TGTGCCAGCAGCTTGAATGGCGGGAGGGTCTTCAATGAGCAGTTCTTC. The chain uses TRBV5-4 and TRBJ2-1; TRBD2 matches at 9 bases. Germline CDR1 SGHNT, CDR2 YYREEE (reference sequence). V shed 1 base, J shed 6 bases, and the junction held 8 bases outside the gene matches. This CDR3 region has 16 residues.